Described below is a single T cell receptor beta chain sequence and its context. Its specificity is not known. There are 13 residues in the CDR3. Germline V lookup: CDR1 DFQATT, CDR2 SNEGSKA (reference sequence). V shed 6 bases and J shed 0 bases, with 12 bases lying between them. These data originate in a study of CD8 T cells in ankylosing spondylitis. Via MiXCR, TCRdb re-called the 5' RACE reads, giving one row per CDR3 protein. This repertoire shows 230,000 or so distinct CDR3 sequences, approximately 20% found once; its top ten account for about a third. Study outcomes and limitations: Roughly eight highly homologous variants formed a TCR beta motif that appeared characteristic of ankylosing spondylitis blood. Within matched ankylosing spondylitis synovial fluid, disease-linked clones were reportedly significantly enriched.

The material sequenced was blood, either unsorted or a sorted T cell fraction (not recorded which). The source of this sequence is a male donor with ankylosing spondylitis or in good health (not recorded which). The V call is TRBV20-1, the J call TRBJ2-7, with D perhaps matching TRBD1 (5 bases). The CDR3 nucleotides are TGCAGTGCCCGACAGCTTTTCTCCTACGAGCAGTACTTC. The encoded protein is CSARQLFSYEQYF.